What follows is one T cell receptor (beta chain) and its context. This sample is part of a study of blood T cell repertoires in COVID-19. Germline V lookup: CDR1 SGHDN, CDR2 FVKESK. Trimming took 5 bases from V and 7 from J, leaving 15 bases between them. This CDR3 is built from 15 residues. Repertoires were generated with immunoSEQ multiplex PCR, while TCRdb's copy carries only in-frame clones and drops some. The table shows around 210,000 clones, with around 90% occurring only once. The chain couples TRBV14 to TRBJ1-6, with D possibly being TRBD1 (5 bases). The sequencing sample was made of PBMCs or T cells enriched from blood (not recorded which). The clonotype originates from a woman aged 18-29 years who had recovered from COVID-19. The CDR3 sequence: CASSGGFPRNSPLHF. CDR3 DNA: TGTGCCAGCAGCGGGGGGTTTCCGCGCAATTCACCCCTCCACTTT.